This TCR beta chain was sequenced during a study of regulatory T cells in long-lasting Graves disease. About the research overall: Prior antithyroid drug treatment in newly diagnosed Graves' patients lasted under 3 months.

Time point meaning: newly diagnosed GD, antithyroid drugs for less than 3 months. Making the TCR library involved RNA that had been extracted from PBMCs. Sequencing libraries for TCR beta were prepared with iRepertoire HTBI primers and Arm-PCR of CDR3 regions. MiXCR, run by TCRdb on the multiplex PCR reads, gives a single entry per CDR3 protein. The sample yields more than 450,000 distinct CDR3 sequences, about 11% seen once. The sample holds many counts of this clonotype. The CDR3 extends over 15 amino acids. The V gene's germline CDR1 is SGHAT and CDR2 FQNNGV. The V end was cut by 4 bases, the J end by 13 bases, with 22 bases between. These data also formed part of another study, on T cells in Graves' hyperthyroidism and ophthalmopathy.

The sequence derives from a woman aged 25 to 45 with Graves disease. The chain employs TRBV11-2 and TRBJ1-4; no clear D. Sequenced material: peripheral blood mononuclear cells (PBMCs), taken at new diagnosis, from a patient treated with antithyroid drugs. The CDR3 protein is CASSSYRLKEASLFF. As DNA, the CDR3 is TGTGCCAGCAGCTCCTACCGCCTGAAAGAGGCTTCACTGTTTTTT.